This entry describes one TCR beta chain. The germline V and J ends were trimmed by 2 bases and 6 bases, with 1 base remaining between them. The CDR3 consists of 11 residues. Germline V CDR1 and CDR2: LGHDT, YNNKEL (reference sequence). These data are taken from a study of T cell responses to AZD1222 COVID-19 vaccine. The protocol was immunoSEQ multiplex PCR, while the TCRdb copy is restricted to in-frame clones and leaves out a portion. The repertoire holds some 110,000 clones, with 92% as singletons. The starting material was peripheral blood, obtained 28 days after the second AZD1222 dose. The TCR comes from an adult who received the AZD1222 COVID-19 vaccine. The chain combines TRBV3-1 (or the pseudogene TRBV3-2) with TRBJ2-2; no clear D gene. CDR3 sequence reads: CASSQSGELFF. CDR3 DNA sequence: TGTGCCAGCAGCCAATCCGGGGAGCTGTTTTTT.